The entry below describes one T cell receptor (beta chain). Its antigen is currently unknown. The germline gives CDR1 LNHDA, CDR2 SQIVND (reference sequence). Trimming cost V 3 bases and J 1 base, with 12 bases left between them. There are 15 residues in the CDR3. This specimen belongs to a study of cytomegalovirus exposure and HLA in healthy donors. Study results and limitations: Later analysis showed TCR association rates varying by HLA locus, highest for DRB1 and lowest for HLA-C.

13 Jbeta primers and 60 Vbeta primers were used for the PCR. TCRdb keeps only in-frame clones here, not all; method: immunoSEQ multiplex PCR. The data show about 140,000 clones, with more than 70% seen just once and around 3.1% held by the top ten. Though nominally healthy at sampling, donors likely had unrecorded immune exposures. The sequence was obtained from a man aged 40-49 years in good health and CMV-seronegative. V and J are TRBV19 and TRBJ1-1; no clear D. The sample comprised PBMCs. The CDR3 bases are TGTGCCAGTAGTATCGTCGGGTATAGGAACACTGAAGCTTTCTTT. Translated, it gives CASSIVGYRNTEAFF.